These T cell receptor beta chains were read from a single sample in a study of T cell responses to AZD1222 COVID-19 vaccine. TCRdb's copy holds only in-frame clones and misses some; the assay was immunoSEQ multiplex PCR. The sample has 150,000 to 200,000 clones, roughly 90% seen once. The sequencing here drew on peripheral blood, taken 28 days after the second AZD1222 dose. The source of these receptors is an adult who received the AZD1222 COVID-19 vaccine. Each CDR3 is given with its conserved first and last residue. D genes are given only for firm matches. The size of a clone is reported for some rows only, either as once, few or many, or as a class for expanded clones.

j_gene | len | abundance | v_gene | d_gene | CDR3aa | CDR3nt
TRBJ1-1 | 12 | once | TRBV3-1/TRBV3-2 | . | CASSHPDSEAFF | TGTGCCAGCAGCCACCCGGACAGTGAAGCTTTCTTT
TRBJ2-7 | 15 | . | TRBV11-3 | . | CASSPGGTRNYEQYF | TGTGCCAGCAGCCCCGGCGGGACTCGAAACTACGAGCAGTACTTC
TRBJ1-2 | 15 | . | TRBV7-9 | . | CASSLGRGLNYGYTF | TGTGCCAGCAGCTTGGGCCGAGGGCTTAACTATGGCTACACCTTC
TRBJ2-3 | 15 | once | TRBV10-3 | . | CAISHAAGNTDTQYF | TGTGCCATCAGCCATGCCGCAGGTAACACAGATACGCAGTATTTT
TRBJ2-7 | 15 | . | TRBV5-4 | TRBD1 | CASRVAGTGSYEQYF | TGTGCCAGCAGAGTTGCCGGGACAGGGTCATACGAGCAGTACTTC
TRBJ1-1 | 14 | . | TRBV29-1 | . | CSVGAGRTNTEAFF | TGCAGCGTTGGGGCCGGCAGGACGAACACTGAAGCTTTCTTT
TRBJ1-2 | 15 | . | TRBV6-2/TRBV6-3 | TRBD1 | CASSYRTGKGYGYTF | TGTGCCAGCAGTTACCGGACAGGGAAGGGCTATGGCTACACCTTC
TRBJ2-1 | 14 | . | TRBV6-5 | . | CASGRDGAYNEQFF | TGTGCCAGTGGCCGGGATGGGGCGTACAATGAGCAGTTCTTC
TRBJ1-1 | 13 | . | TRBV27 | . | CASSLRGVTEAFF | TGTGCCAGCAGTTTACGGGGAGTAACTGAAGCTTTCTTT
TRBJ2-1 | 12 | . | TRBV20-1 | TRBD1 | CSATEGTEVQFF | TGCAGTGCTACTGAGGGGACAGAAGTGCAGTTCTTC
TRBJ1-1 | 12 | . | TRBV19 | . | CASRTWSTEAFF | TGTGCCAGTAGAACTTGGAGCACTGAAGCTTTCTTT
TRBJ2-7 | 13 | . | TRBV5-1 | . | CASSSVTDSEQYF | TGCGCCAGCAGCTCCGTGACCGATTCAGAGCAGTACTTC
TRBJ2-5 | 14 | . | TRBV3-1/TRBV3-2 | . | CASSLRGGEETQYF | TGTGCCAGCAGCCTCAGGGGGGGGGAAGAGACCCAGTACTTC
TRBJ2-2 | 18 | . | TRBV9 | TRBD2 | CASSRISGGLSNTGELFF | TGTGCCAGCAGCAGGATTAGCGGGGGCCTTTCGAACACCGGGGAGCTGTTTTTT
TRBJ2-1 | 15 | . | TRBV2 | TRBD1 | CATNRRPGQGHEQFF | TGTGCCACTAACCGAAGGCCGGGACAGGGCCATGAGCAGTTCTTC
TRBJ1-3 | 16 | . | TRBV19 | . | CASSIWAGASGNTIYF | TGTGCCAGTAGTATTTGGGCGGGGGCCAGTGGAAACACCATATATTTT
TRBJ2-3 | 16 | . | TRBV5-8 | . | CASSLFRGGGTDTQYF | TGTGCCAGCAGCTTGTTCAGGGGAGGAGGCACAGATACGCAGTATTTT
TRBJ1-4 | 14 | . | TRBV3-1/TRBV3-2 | . | CASSQAASPSQLFF | TGTGCCAGCAGCCAAGCGGCCAGCCCTAGCCAACTGTTTTTT
TRBJ1-5 | 14 | . | TRBV27 | . | CASSLHHSNQPQHF | TGTGCCAGCAGTTTGCACCATAGCAATCAGCCCCAGCATTTT
TRBJ1-3 | 15 | few | TRBV5-6 | . | CASSSPTGSGNTIYF | TGTGCCAGCAGCTCCCCGACGGGCTCTGGAAACACCATATATTTT
TRBJ2-3 | 15 | once | TRBV5-1 | TRBD1 | CASSPGTGVGDTQYF | TGCGCCAGCAGCCCCGGGACAGGGGTAGGAGATACGCAGTATTTT
TRBJ2-7 | 16 | . | TRBV6-5 | . | CASSYAPGTAIGEQYF | TGTGCCAGCAGTTATGCCCCCGGGACCGCCATAGGGGAGCAGTACTTC
TRBJ2-5 | 11 | . | TRBV19 | TRBD1 | CASRQGETQYF | TGTGCCAGTCGACAGGGAGAGACCCAGTACTTC
TRBJ1-1 | 14 | . | TRBV3-1/TRBV3-2 | TRBD1 | CASSLGTGSTEAFF | TGTGCCAGCAGCCTAGGGACAGGAAGCACTGAAGCTTTCTTT
TRBJ2-7 | 15 | . | TRBV7-9 | TRBD1 | CASSLLRDRVNEQYF | TGTGCCAGCAGCTTACTCCGGGACAGGGTCAACGAGCAGTACTTC
TRBJ1-2 | 16 | . | TRBV6-6 | TRBD1 | CASTNPSGGGNYGYTF | TGTGCCAGCACTAACCCCTCAGGGGGCGGTAACTATGGCTACACCTTC
TRBJ1-3 | 15 | once | TRBV7-9 | . | CASSLMGSGGNTIYF | TGTGCCAGCAGCTTGATGGGGTCCGGTGGAAACACCATATATTTT
TRBJ2-1 | 14 | . | TRBV24-1 | . | CATSEGGVYNEQFF | TGTGCCACCAGTGAAGGGGGGGTCTACAATGAGCAGTTCTTC
TRBJ1-2 | 12 | . | TRBV15 | . | CATSTRTYGYTF | TGTGCCACCAGCACGCGGACCTATGGCTACACCTTC
TRBJ2-7 | 16 | . | TRBV6-1 | TRBD2 | CASSDVLAGESYEQYF | TGTGCCAGCAGTGATGTACTAGCGGGGGAGTCCTACGAGCAGTACTTC
TRBJ1-6 | 16 | . | TRBV19 | . | CASSPSVSPYNSPLHF | TGTGCCAGTAGTCCCTCCGTGTCTCCCTATAATTCACCCCTCCACTTT
TRBJ2-3 | 13 | . | TRBV7-2 | . | CASSGEGFRGRAF | TGTGCCAGCAGCGGTGAAGGGTTTCGCGGTAGGGCTTTT
TRBJ1-2 | 14 | . | TRBV7-9 | TRBD1 | CASSLGDRGRGYTF | TGTGCCAGCAGCTTGGGGGACAGGGGGCGAGGCTACACCTTC
TRBJ1-2 | 11 | few | TRBV29-1 | . | CSVEYRAGYTF | TGCAGCGTGGAGTACAGGGCCGGCTACACCTTC
TRBJ1-1 | 13 | . | TRBV5-1 | . | CASSFDLATEAFF | TGCGCCAGCAGCTTTGATTTAGCCACTGAAGCTTTCTTT
TRBJ2-2 | 17 | . | TRBV7-9 | . | CASSRAGPRLSTGELFF | TGTGCCAGCAGCCGTGCAGGACCAAGACTTAGCACCGGGGAGCTGTTTTTT
TRBJ1-1 | 13 | . | TRBV6-5 | . | CASREGGLREAFF | TGTGCCAGCAGGGAGGGAGGGTTAAGAGAAGCTTTCTTT
TRBJ2-7 | 15 | . | TRBV3-1/TRBV3-2 | . | CASSQHPQGTYEQYF | TGTGCCAGCAGCCAACATCCACAGGGTACCTACGAGCAGTACTTC
TRBJ1-1 | 14 | . | TRBV30 | . | CAWERGAGNTEAFF | TGTGCCTGGGAGAGGGGTGCTGGGAACACTGAAGCTTTCTTT
TRBJ1-1 | 12 | . | TRBV7-3 | TRBD1 | CASSPGQGKAFF | TGTGCCAGCAGCCCCGGACAGGGCAAAGCTTTCTTT
TRBJ2-2 | 16 | . | TRBV10-3 | . | CAISPRAGQLTGELFF | TGTGCCATCAGTCCCCGGGCGGGACAACTCACCGGGGAGCTGTTTTTT
TRBJ1-2 | 12 | few | TRBV3-1/TRBV3-2 | . | CASSQGRYGYTF | TGTGCCAGCAGCCAAGGGCGCTATGGCTACACCTTC
TRBJ1-5 | 12 | . | TRBV12-3/TRBV12-4 | . | CASSSGYQPQHF | TGTGCCAGCAGTTCAGGGTACCAGCCCCAGCATTTT
TRBJ1-2 | 15 | . | TRBV7-2 | . | CASSLSAGTHYGYTF | TGTGCCAGCAGCTTGTCCGCCGGGACACATTATGGCTACACCTTC
TRBJ1-2 | 16 | . | TRBV6-1 | . | CASSEGYRDLWYGYTF | TGTGCCAGCAGTGAGGGTTACAGGGACCTATGGTATGGCTACACCTTC
TRBJ2-3 | 16 | . | TRBV5-6 | TRBD2 | CASSLIFGGGADTQYF | TGTGCCAGCAGCTTAATTTTTGGCGGGGGGGCAGATACGCAGTATTTT
TRBJ1-1 | 13 | . | TRBV2 | . | CASNPLRTLEAFF | TGTGCCAGCAACCCCCTCCGGACTCTCGAAGCTTTCTTT
TRBJ1-5 | 15 | . | TRBV4-3 | . | CASSQDRAGKSPQHF | TGCGCCAGCAGCCAAGATCGGGCAGGGAAATCGCCCCAGCATTTT
TRBJ1-4 | 13 | . | TRBV6-5 | . | CASSYSETEKLFF | TGTGCCAGCAGTTACTCGGAGACGGAAAAACTGTTTTTT
TRBJ2-3 | 15 | . | TRBV16 | . | CASSQVGQSTDTQYF | TGTGCCAGCAGCCAAGTGGGTCAGAGCACAGATACGCAGTATTTT
TRBJ1-6 | 16 | . | TRBV5-1 | . | CASSLAADSLNSPLHF | TGCGCCAGCAGCTTGGCGGCTGATTCACTGAATTCACCCCTCCACTTT
TRBJ2-1 | 15 | . | TRBV6-2/TRBV6-3 | . | CASSNDRTIYNEQFF | TGTGCCAGCAGTAACGACAGGACTATTTACAATGAGCAGTTCTTC
TRBJ1-6 | 15 | . | TRBV2 | . | CASSEFGEYNSPLHF | TGTGCCAGCAGTGAATTCGGGGAATATAATTCACCCCTCCACTTT
TRBJ1-2 | 13 | . | TRBV10-2 | . | CASSESSGNGYTF | TGCGCCAGCAGTGAGTCGTCGGGGAATGGCTACACCTTC